This T cell receptor beta chain derives from a study of shared clonotypes between healthy human individuals. Naive-designated CD8 cells lacked CD45RO, were positively enriched for CCR7, and omitted terminally differentiated effector memory CD45RA+ cells. Here immunoSEQ multiplex PCR was the method, and the copy in TCRdb shows in-frame clones only, minus some. The sample yields some 2 million clones, over 85% seen once. V lost 0 bases and J lost 3, with 8 bases in between. The CDR3 is 14 amino acids. The germline CDR1 and CDR2 sequences are SGHAT and FQNNGV. For this clone: The same CDR3 also results from other DNA sequences found in this sample.

The chain links TRBV11-2 to TRBJ2-5, with D tentatively TRBD2 (5 bases). Sequencing was performed on naive CD8+ T cells sorted from blood. The receptor's source is a man between 18 and 35 years old in good health. In nucleotides, the CDR3 is TGTGCCAGCAGCTTAGAGCGGCGGGAAGAGACCCAGTACTTC. It specifies CASSLERREETQYF.